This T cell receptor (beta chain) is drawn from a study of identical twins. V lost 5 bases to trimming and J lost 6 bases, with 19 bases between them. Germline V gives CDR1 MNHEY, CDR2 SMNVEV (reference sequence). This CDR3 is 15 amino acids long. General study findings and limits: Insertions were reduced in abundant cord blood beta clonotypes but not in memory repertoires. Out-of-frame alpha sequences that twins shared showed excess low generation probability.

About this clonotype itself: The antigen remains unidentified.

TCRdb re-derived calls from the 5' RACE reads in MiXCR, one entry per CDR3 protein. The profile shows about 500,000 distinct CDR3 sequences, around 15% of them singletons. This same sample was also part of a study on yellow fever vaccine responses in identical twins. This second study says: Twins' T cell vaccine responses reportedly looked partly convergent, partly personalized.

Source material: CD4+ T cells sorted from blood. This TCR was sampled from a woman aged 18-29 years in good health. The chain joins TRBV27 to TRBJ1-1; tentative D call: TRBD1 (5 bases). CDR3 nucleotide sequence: TGTGCCAGCAGTCCAAGGGGTAGTTTTGGGTCTGAAGCTTTCTTT. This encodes CASSPRGSFGSEAFF.